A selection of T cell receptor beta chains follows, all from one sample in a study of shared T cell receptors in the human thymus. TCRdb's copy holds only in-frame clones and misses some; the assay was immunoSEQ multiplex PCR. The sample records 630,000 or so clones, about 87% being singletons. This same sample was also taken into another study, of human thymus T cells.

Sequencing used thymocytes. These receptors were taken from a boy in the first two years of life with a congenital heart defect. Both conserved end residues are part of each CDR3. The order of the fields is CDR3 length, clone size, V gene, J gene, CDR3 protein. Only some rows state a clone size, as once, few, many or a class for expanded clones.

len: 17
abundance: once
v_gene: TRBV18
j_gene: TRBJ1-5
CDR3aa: CASSPGTGEWDNQPQHF

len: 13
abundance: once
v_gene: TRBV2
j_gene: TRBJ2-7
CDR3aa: CASRGQGAYEQYF

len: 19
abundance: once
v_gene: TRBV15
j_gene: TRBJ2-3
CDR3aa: CATSRDQRQGSRSTDTQYF

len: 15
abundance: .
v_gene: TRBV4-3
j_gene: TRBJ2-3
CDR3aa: CASTARGDRTDTQYF

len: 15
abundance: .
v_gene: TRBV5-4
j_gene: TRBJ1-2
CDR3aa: CASSEWDRGNYGYTF

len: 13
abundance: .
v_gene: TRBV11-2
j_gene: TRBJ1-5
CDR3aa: CASSPKNNQPQHF

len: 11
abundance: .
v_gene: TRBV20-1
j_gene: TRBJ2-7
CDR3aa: CSAHKEHGLYF

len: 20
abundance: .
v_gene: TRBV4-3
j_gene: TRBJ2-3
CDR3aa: CASSQVSITLRQSSTDTQYF

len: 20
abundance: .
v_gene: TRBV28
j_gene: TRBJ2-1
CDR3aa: CASSSRSGGAPYHSYNEQFF

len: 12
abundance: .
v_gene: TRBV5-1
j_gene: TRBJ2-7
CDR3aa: CASGAGRDEQYF

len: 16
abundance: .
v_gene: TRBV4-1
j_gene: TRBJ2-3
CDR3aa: CASSQEGWDNTDTQYF

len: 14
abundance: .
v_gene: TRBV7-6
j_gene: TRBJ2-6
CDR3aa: CASSRVSGANVLTF

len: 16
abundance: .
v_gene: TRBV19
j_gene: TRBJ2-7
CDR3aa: CASNETSGRDYYEQYF

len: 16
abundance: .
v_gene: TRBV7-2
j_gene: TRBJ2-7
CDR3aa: CASSSGQGAKRYEQYF

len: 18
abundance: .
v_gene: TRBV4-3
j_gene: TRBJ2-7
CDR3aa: CASSQGIAGARLTYEQYF

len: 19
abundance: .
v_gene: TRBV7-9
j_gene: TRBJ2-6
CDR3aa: CASSYSIRDLLSGANVLTF

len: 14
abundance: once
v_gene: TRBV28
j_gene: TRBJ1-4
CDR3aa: CASSFGAVNEKLFF

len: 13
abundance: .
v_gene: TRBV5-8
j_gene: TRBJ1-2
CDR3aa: CASRTRGHDGYTF

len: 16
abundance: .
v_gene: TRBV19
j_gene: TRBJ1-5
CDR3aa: CASTMTGGGSNQPQHF

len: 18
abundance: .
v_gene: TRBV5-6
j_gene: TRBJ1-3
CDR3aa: CASSLPRDSSFSGNTIYF

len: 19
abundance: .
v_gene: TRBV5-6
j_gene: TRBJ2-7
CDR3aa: CASSGPGQIPSKSSYEQYF

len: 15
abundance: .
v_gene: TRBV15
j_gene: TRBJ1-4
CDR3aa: CATSRPLRANEKLFF

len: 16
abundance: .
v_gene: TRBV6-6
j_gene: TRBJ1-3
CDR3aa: CASSYDWPEIGNTIYF

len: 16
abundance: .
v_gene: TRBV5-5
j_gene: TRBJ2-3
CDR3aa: CASSFPGTRGADTQYF

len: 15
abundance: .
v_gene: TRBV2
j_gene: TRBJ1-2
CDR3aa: CASSEVGEQNYGYTF

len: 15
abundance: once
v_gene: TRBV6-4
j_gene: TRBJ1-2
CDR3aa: CASSEEPDRGSGYTF

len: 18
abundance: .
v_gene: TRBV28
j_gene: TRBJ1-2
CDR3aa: CASSPPPGTGPLNYGYTF

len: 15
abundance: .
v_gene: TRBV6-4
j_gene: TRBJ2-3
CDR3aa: CASSEKGPSPDTQYF